A selection of T cell receptor beta chains follows, all from one sample in a study of T cells in Graves' hyperthyroidism and ophthalmopathy. Via MiXCR, TCRdb re-called the multiplex PCR reads, giving one row per CDR3 protein. Seen here are around 300,000 distinct CDR3 sequences, roughly 13% observed once, and the top ten hold roughly 7.9%. Sequencing input: blood. Every receptor here comes from a middle-aged woman with Graves' hyperthyroidism. Both conserved end residues are part of each CDR3. A D gene is named only where the DNA matches it firmly. Clone size is not always given. Where it is, it says once, few, many or a class for expanded clones.

d_gene	abundance	v_gene	j_gene	CDR3aa	CDR3nt
NA	medium-sized	TRBV6-2/TRBV6-3	TRBJ1-5	CASAQRWGSNQPQHF	TGTGCCAGCGCACAACGGTGGGGAAGCAATCAGCCCCAGCATTTT
NA	many	TRBV20-1	TRBJ2-3	CSARSGPRTDTQYF	TGCAGTGCTAGATCCGGGCCCCGCACAGATACGCAGTATTTT
NA	few	TRBV3-1	TRBJ1-2	CASSQVRAGTYGYTF	TGTGCCAGCAGCCAAGTTCGGGCAGGGACATATGGCTACACCTTC
NA	many	TRBV12-3/TRBV12-4	TRBJ1-2	CASSLLYRAIYGYTF	TGTGCCAGCAGTTTACTGTACAGGGCCATCTATGGCTACACCTTC
NA	few	TRBV7-6	TRBJ2-5	CASSNGPAETQYF	TGTGCCAGCAGCAACGGGCCAGCTGAGACCCAGTACTTC
NA	NA	TRBV6-2/TRBV6-3	TRBJ1-5	CASSYSFPGQPQHF	TGTGCCAGCAGTTACTCGTTCCCCGGTCAGCCCCAGCATTTT
NA	many	TRBV28	TRBJ1-2	CASSFEGRNGYTF	TGTGCCAGCAGTTTCGAGGGAAGGAATGGCTACACCTTC
NA	many	TRBV4-1	TRBJ2-1	CASSQLDLIPSYNEQFF	TGCGCCAGCAGCCAACTCGACTTGATACCTTCCTACAATGAGCAGTTCTTC
NA	many	TRBV2	TRBJ1-4	CASSDFNEKLFF	TGTGCCAGCAGCGACTTTAATGAAAAACTGTTTTTT
TRBD2	many	TRBV20-1	TRBJ2-7	CSAPNSGTSYEQYF	TGCAGTGCTCCCAATAGCGGGACCTCCTACGAGCAGTACTTC
TRBD2	many	TRBV28	TRBJ2-3	CASSSLSSGRNTDTQYF	TGTGCCAGCAGTTCCCTATCTAGCGGGAGGAACACAGATACGCAGTATTTT
NA	few	TRBV7-9	TRBJ1-2	CASSFGGIRGYTF	TGTGCCAGCAGCTTTGGAGGGATTCGTGGCTACACCTTC
NA	many	TRBV28	TRBJ1-5	CASSLTNQPQHF	TGTGCCAGCAGTTTGACGAATCAGCCCCAGCATTTT